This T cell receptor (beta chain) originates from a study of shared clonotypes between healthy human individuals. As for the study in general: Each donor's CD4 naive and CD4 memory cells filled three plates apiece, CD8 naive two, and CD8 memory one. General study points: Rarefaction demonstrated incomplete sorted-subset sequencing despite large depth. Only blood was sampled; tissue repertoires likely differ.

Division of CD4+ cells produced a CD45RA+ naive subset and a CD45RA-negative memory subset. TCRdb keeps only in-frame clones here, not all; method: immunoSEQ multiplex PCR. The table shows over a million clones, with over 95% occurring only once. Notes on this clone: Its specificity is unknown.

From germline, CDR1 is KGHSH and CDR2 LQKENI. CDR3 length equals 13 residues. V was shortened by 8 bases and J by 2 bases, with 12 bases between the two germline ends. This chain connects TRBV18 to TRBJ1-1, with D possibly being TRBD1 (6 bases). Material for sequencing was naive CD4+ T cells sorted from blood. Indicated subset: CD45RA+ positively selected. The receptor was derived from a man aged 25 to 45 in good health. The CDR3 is CASHRVGNTEAFF. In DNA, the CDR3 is TGTGCCAGCCACAGGGTCGGCAACACTGAAGCTTTCTTT.